The TCR beta chain described here comes from a study of blood T cells in healthy people across ages. In its sample, this clonotype was seen many times. The antigen remains unidentified. Isolation recovered at least 6 million PBMCs from every sample. A second 7 to 11 cycle PCR used barcoded and J-beta primers. MiXCR, applied by TCRdb to the 5' RACE reads, yields one record per CDR3 protein. The sample contains around 1,700,000 distinct CDR3 sequences, under 30% of which appear only once. Between the trimmed V and J ends, which lost 0 bases and 8 bases, there was a span of 25 bases. This CDR3 contains 17 residues. Germline assignment: CDR1 SQVTM and CDR2 ANQGSEA. Findings and limits, study-wide: Estimated diversity across one million T cells was deemed an underestimate. Roughly linearly, TCR beta diversity per million T cells fell as age increased.

Sequenced input: blood. The chain couples TRBV29-1 to TRBJ2-5, with a weak D call TRBD2 (7 bases). The sequence derives from a woman aged 25 to 39 in good health. The CDR3 bases are TGCAGCGTTGAAGAATCGAAAGCGGGGACAACCGCAAATACCCAGTACTTC. As protein: CSVEESKAGTTANTQYF. Complete variable domain (other parts from reference TRBV29-1 and TRBJ2-5): SAVISQKPSRDICQRGTSLTIQCQVDSQVTMMFWYRQQPGQSLTLIATANQGSEATYESGFVIDKFPISRPNLTFSTLTVSNMSPEDSSIYLCSVEESKAGTTANTQYFGPGTRLLVL.